A selection of T cell receptor beta chains follows, all from one sample in a study of OX40 agonist ivuxolimab in advanced cancers. The protocol was immunoSEQ multiplex PCR, while the TCRdb copy is restricted to in-frame clones and leaves out a portion. This sample carries about 75,000 clones, 80% to 90% of them seen once, and the ten largest clones take 15% to 20%. The starting material was CD4+ or CD8+ T cells sorted from blood, obtained in a trial of the OX40 agonist ivuxolimab. These receptors all stem from an adult with an advanced solid tumor such as melanoma, head and neck, liver or kidney cancer. Both conserved end residues are part of each CDR3. Each record gives: clone size, CDR3 length, J gene, V gene, D gene, CDR3 protein, CDR3 DNA. The D gene is left open where the match is weak. Size is omitted from some rows. Given values are once, few, many or a class for expanded clones.

clone_size: -
cdr3_length: 16
j_call: TRBJ1-4
v_call: TRBV11-2
d_call: TRBD1
cdr3_aa: CASSTRPGQGGEKLFF
cdr3_nt: TGTGCCAGCAGCACTCGGCCGGGACAGGGTGGTGAAAAACTGTTTTTT

clone_size: -
cdr3_length: 16
j_call: TRBJ1-4
v_call: TRBV4-1
d_call: -
cdr3_aa: CASSRKPDVGNEKLFF
cdr3_nt: TGCGCCAGCAGCCGAAAACCGGATGTAGGGAATGAAAAACTGTTTTTT

clone_size: -
cdr3_length: 14
j_call: TRBJ1-1
v_call: TRBV19
d_call: TRBD1
cdr3_aa: CASLNRGLNTEAFF
cdr3_nt: TGTGCCAGCCTAAACAGGGGGCTGAACACTGAAGCTTTCTTT

clone_size: once
cdr3_length: 13
j_call: TRBJ1-1
v_call: TRBV11-3
d_call: -
cdr3_aa: CASSLSHAEIPFF
cdr3_nt: TGTGCCAGCAGCTTATCGCATGCGGAGATACCTTTCTTT

clone_size: few
cdr3_length: 15
j_call: TRBJ2-1
v_call: TRBV9
d_call: TRBD2
cdr3_aa: CASSDDRGGNNEQFF
cdr3_nt: TGTGCCAGCAGCGACGATAGGGGAGGGAACAATGAGCAGTTCTTC

clone_size: few
cdr3_length: 15
j_call: TRBJ2-1
v_call: TRBV4-1
d_call: -
cdr3_aa: CASSPWGLAVNEQFF
cdr3_nt: TGCGCCAGCAGCCCCTGGGGGTTGGCAGTCAATGAGCAGTTCTTC

clone_size: -
cdr3_length: 11
j_call: TRBJ1-2
v_call: TRBV28
d_call: -
cdr3_aa: CASTSSYGYTF
cdr3_nt: TGTGCCAGCACCTCCAGCTATGGCTACACCTTC

clone_size: -
cdr3_length: 14
j_call: TRBJ1-3
v_call: TRBV11-2
d_call: -
cdr3_aa: CASSLGPAGNTIYF
cdr3_nt: TGTGCCAGCAGCTTAGGCCCAGCTGGAAACACCATATATTTT

clone_size: -
cdr3_length: 14
j_call: TRBJ2-7
v_call: TRBV11-2
d_call: -
cdr3_aa: CASSLSTYKHEQYF
cdr3_nt: TGTGCCAGCAGCTTATCCACCTATAAGCACGAGCAGTACTTC

clone_size: -
cdr3_length: 13
j_call: TRBJ2-2
v_call: TRBV19
d_call: -
cdr3_aa: CASSIMLAGELFF
cdr3_nt: TGTGCCAGTAGTATAATGCTGGCCGGGGAGCTGTTTTTT

clone_size: -
cdr3_length: 14
j_call: TRBJ1-2
v_call: TRBV6-5
d_call: TRBD1
cdr3_aa: CASSLGQGVVGYTF
cdr3_nt: TGTGCCAGCAGTTTGGGACAGGGAGTAGTTGGCTACACCTTC

clone_size: -
cdr3_length: 13
j_call: TRBJ2-7
v_call: TRBV28
d_call: -
cdr3_aa: CASSPPVAHEQYF
cdr3_nt: TGTGCCAGCAGTCCACCAGTGGCCCACGAGCAGTACTTC

clone_size: -
cdr3_length: 16
j_call: TRBJ1-2
v_call: TRBV4-1
d_call: -
cdr3_aa: CASSQTPTGTLYGYTF
cdr3_nt: TGCGCCAGCAGCCAGACACCCACAGGGACCCTCTATGGCTACACCTTC

clone_size: -
cdr3_length: 16
j_call: TRBJ2-1
v_call: TRBV19
d_call: -
cdr3_aa: CASTSLFRGSYNEQFF
cdr3_nt: TGTGCCAGTACCTCCCTCTTCCGCGGCTCCTACAATGAGCAGTTCTTC

clone_size: -
cdr3_length: 15
j_call: TRBJ1-5
v_call: TRBV19
d_call: TRBD1
cdr3_aa: CASSKPDRVNQPQHF
cdr3_nt: TGTGCCAGTAGTAAGCCGGACAGGGTCAATCAGCCCCAGCATTTT

clone_size: -
cdr3_length: 16
j_call: TRBJ2-7
v_call: TRBV7-2
d_call: TRBD1
cdr3_aa: CASSLEYGTGGYEQYF
cdr3_nt: TGTGCCAGCAGCTTAGAGTACGGGACAGGGGGTTACGAGCAGTACTTC

clone_size: -
cdr3_length: 15
j_call: TRBJ2-2
v_call: TRBV19
d_call: TRBD1
cdr3_aa: CASSIQGANTGELFF
cdr3_nt: TGTGCCAGTAGTATACAGGGGGCGAACACCGGGGAGCTGTTTTTT

clone_size: -
cdr3_length: 13
j_call: TRBJ2-5
v_call: TRBV7-9
d_call: -
cdr3_aa: CASSARERETQYF
cdr3_nt: TGTGCCAGCAGCGCGAGAGAAAGGGAGACCCAGTACTTC

clone_size: -
cdr3_length: 15
j_call: TRBJ2-1
v_call: TRBV7-2
d_call: TRBD2
cdr3_aa: CASSATSGAWNEQFF
cdr3_nt: TGTGCCAGCAGCGCTACTAGCGGAGCCTGGAATGAGCAGTTCTTC

clone_size: -
cdr3_length: 14
j_call: TRBJ1-1
v_call: TRBV9
d_call: -
cdr3_aa: CASSQSTGNTEAFF
cdr3_nt: TGTGCCAGCAGCCAATCGACAGGGAACACTGAAGCTTTCTTT

clone_size: -
cdr3_length: 13
j_call: TRBJ1-5
v_call: TRBV6-1
d_call: TRBD1
cdr3_aa: CASRQGGNQPQHF
cdr3_nt: TGTGCCAGCCGACAGGGGGGCAATCAGCCCCAGCATTTT

clone_size: -
cdr3_length: 14
j_call: TRBJ1-3
v_call: TRBV6-1
d_call: -
cdr3_aa: CASSEARYGNTIYF
cdr3_nt: TGTGCCAGCAGTGAAGCTAGATATGGAAACACCATATATTTT

clone_size: -
cdr3_length: 14
j_call: TRBJ2-2
v_call: TRBV4-1
d_call: TRBD1
cdr3_aa: CASSHGQGTGELFF
cdr3_nt: TGCGCCAGCAGCCACGGACAGGGCACCGGGGAGCTGTTTTTT

clone_size: -
cdr3_length: 15
j_call: TRBJ1-2
v_call: TRBV7-6
d_call: -
cdr3_aa: CASSLGSDSNYGYTF
cdr3_nt: TGTGCCAGCAGCTTAGGGTCGGACAGTAACTATGGCTACACCTTC

clone_size: -
cdr3_length: 16
j_call: TRBJ1-4
v_call: TRBV28
d_call: -
cdr3_aa: CASSLDRPSTNEKLFF
cdr3_nt: TGTGCCAGCAGTTTAGACAGGCCCTCAACTAATGAAAAACTGTTTTTT

clone_size: once
cdr3_length: 14
j_call: TRBJ1-1
v_call: TRBV28
d_call: -
cdr3_aa: CASSLGTSNTEAFF
cdr3_nt: TGTGCCAGCAGTTTAGGGACCTCGAACACTGAAGCTTTCTTT

clone_size: -
cdr3_length: 14
j_call: TRBJ2-2
v_call: TRBV6-5
d_call: -
cdr3_aa: CASRTTDYTGELFF
cdr3_nt: TGTGCCAGCAGAACGACAGACTACACCGGGGAGCTGTTTTTT

clone_size: -
cdr3_length: 13
j_call: TRBJ1-5
v_call: TRBV6-6
d_call: -
cdr3_aa: CASSGSLDQPQHF
cdr3_nt: TGTGCCAGCAGTGGGAGTTTGGATCAGCCCCAGCATTTT

clone_size: -
cdr3_length: 13
j_call: TRBJ1-2
v_call: TRBV19
d_call: TRBD1
cdr3_aa: CAISRTGDYGYTF
cdr3_nt: TGTGCCATCAGTCGGACAGGGGACTATGGCTACACCTTC

clone_size: -
cdr3_length: 18
j_call: TRBJ2-1
v_call: TRBV27
d_call: TRBD2
cdr3_aa: CASSPRQTSGLSYNEQFF
cdr3_nt: TGTGCCAGCAGTCCCCGGCAAACTAGCGGCCTATCCTACAATGAGCAGTTCTTC

clone_size: once
cdr3_length: 15
j_call: TRBJ2-1
v_call: TRBV4-1
d_call: -
cdr3_aa: CASSQDKASYNEQFF
cdr3_nt: TGCGCCAGCAGCCAAGATAAGGCTAGCTACAATGAGCAGTTCTTC

clone_size: -
cdr3_length: 12
j_call: TRBJ2-7
v_call: TRBV7-9
d_call: -
cdr3_aa: CASSLAESEQYF
cdr3_nt: TGTGCCAGCAGCTTAGCCGAAAGCGAGCAGTACTTC

clone_size: -
cdr3_length: 18
j_call: TRBJ2-7
v_call: TRBV28
d_call: TRBD2
cdr3_aa: CASRGTSGSYIRPYEQYF
cdr3_nt: TGTGCCAGCAGGGGGACTAGCGGGAGTTATATCCGCCCCTACGAGCAGTACTTC

clone_size: once
cdr3_length: 15
j_call: TRBJ2-1
v_call: TRBV7-9
d_call: -
cdr3_aa: CASSRTQASYNEQFF
cdr3_nt: TGTGCCAGCAGCCGTACCCAGGCGTCCTACAATGAGCAGTTCTTC

clone_size: -
cdr3_length: 14
j_call: TRBJ2-7
v_call: TRBV5-6
d_call: -
cdr3_aa: CASSYGQPSYEQYF
cdr3_nt: TGTGCCAGCAGCTATGGACAGCCGTCCTACGAGCAGTACTTC

clone_size: -
cdr3_length: 18
j_call: TRBJ1-5
v_call: TRBV6-1
d_call: -
cdr3_aa: CASSEALVGPGLNQPQHF
cdr3_nt: TGTGCCAGCAGTGAAGCGCTCGTAGGGCCAGGGCTGAATCAGCCCCAGCATTTT

clone_size: -
cdr3_length: 16
j_call: TRBJ1-1
v_call: TRBV19
d_call: TRBD1
cdr3_aa: CASTPTGGVGNTEAFF
cdr3_nt: TGTGCCAGTACCCCTACAGGGGGCGTTGGGAACACTGAAGCTTTCTTT

clone_size: -
cdr3_length: 14
j_call: TRBJ2-3
v_call: TRBV6-5
d_call: -
cdr3_aa: CASSLSFSKGTQYF
cdr3_nt: TGTGCCAGCAGCCTAAGTTTTTCGAAAGGGACGCAGTATTTT

clone_size: few
cdr3_length: 12
j_call: TRBJ2-7
v_call: TRBV4-2
d_call: -
cdr3_aa: CASSLDGYEQYF
cdr3_nt: TGTGCCAGCAGCCTCGACGGCTACGAGCAGTACTTC

clone_size: once
cdr3_length: 17
j_call: TRBJ2-6
v_call: TRBV19
d_call: TRBD1
cdr3_aa: CASSTGTGGYGANVLTF
cdr3_nt: TGTGCCAGTAGTACCGGGACAGGGGGCTATGGGGCCAACGTCCTGACTTTC

clone_size: -
cdr3_length: 15
j_call: TRBJ2-3
v_call: TRBV19
d_call: -
cdr3_aa: CASSAGTERTDTQYF
cdr3_nt: TGTGCCAGTAGTGCGGGGACAGAACGCACAGATACGCAGTATTTT

clone_size: -
cdr3_length: 13
j_call: TRBJ2-7
v_call: TRBV7-9
d_call: -
cdr3_aa: CASSSDAYGEQYF
cdr3_nt: TGTGCCAGCAGCTCCGATGCCTACGGGGAGCAGTACTTC

clone_size: -
cdr3_length: 14
j_call: TRBJ2-7
v_call: TRBV19
d_call: TRBD1
cdr3_aa: CASSSGQGPYEQYF
cdr3_nt: TGTGCCAGTAGTTCAGGACAGGGCCCCTACGAGCAGTACTTC

clone_size: -
cdr3_length: 16
j_call: TRBJ2-2
v_call: TRBV19
d_call: TRBD2
cdr3_aa: CASTPRGLARTGELFF
cdr3_nt: TGTGCCAGTACCCCCCGGGGACTAGCGAGAACCGGGGAGCTGTTTTTT

clone_size: -
cdr3_length: 13
j_call: TRBJ1-2
v_call: TRBV5-1
d_call: -
cdr3_aa: CASSSTGSAGYTF
cdr3_nt: TGCGCCAGCAGCAGCACAGGGTCCGCTGGCTACACCTTC

clone_size: -
cdr3_length: 15
j_call: TRBJ2-3
v_call: TRBV7-9
d_call: TRBD2
cdr3_aa: CASSLPGLALLTQYF
cdr3_nt: TGTGCCAGCAGCTTACCGGGACTAGCCTTATTAACGCAGTATTTT

clone_size: -
cdr3_length: 15
j_call: TRBJ2-1
v_call: TRBV29-1
d_call: -
cdr3_aa: CSVEDLGQQNNEQFF
cdr3_nt: TGCAGCGTTGAAGATCTGGGGCAACAGAACAATGAGCAGTTCTTC

clone_size: few
cdr3_length: 10
j_call: TRBJ1-1
v_call: TRBV2
d_call: -
cdr3_aa: CASLSTEAFF
cdr3_nt: TGTGCCAGCCTCAGCACTGAAGCTTTCTTT

clone_size: once
cdr3_length: 15
j_call: TRBJ2-7
v_call: TRBV13
d_call: -
cdr3_aa: CASSLGRVADYEQYF
cdr3_nt: TGTGCCAGCAGCTTGGGACGGGTCGCGGATTACGAGCAGTACTTC

clone_size: few
cdr3_length: 15
j_call: TRBJ1-6
v_call: TRBV6-1
d_call: -
cdr3_aa: CASSSQQGRDSPLHF
cdr3_nt: TGTGCCAGCAGTTCTCAACAGGGTCGGGATTCACCCCTCCACTTT

clone_size: once
cdr3_length: 15
j_call: TRBJ2-7
v_call: TRBV27
d_call: TRBD2
cdr3_aa: CASSHTSGSLYEQYF
cdr3_nt: TGTGCCAGCAGTCACACTAGCGGGAGTCTCTACGAGCAGTACTTC

clone_size: -
cdr3_length: 14
j_call: TRBJ2-6
v_call: TRBV7-6
d_call: -
cdr3_aa: CASSFVSGANVLTF
cdr3_nt: TGTGCCAGCAGCTTTGTCTCCGGGGCCAACGTCCTGACTTTC

clone_size: -
cdr3_length: 13
j_call: TRBJ2-7
v_call: TRBV18
d_call: -
cdr3_aa: CASSPDSLYEQYF
cdr3_nt: TGTGCCAGCTCACCAGACTCTCTCTACGAGCAGTACTTC

clone_size: -
cdr3_length: 15
j_call: TRBJ2-7
v_call: TRBV7-2
d_call: -
cdr3_aa: CASSSRDVSAYEQYF
cdr3_nt: TGTGCCAGCAGCTCCCGGGACGTCTCGGCCTACGAGCAGTACTTC

clone_size: -
cdr3_length: 14
j_call: TRBJ2-3
v_call: TRBV18
d_call: -
cdr3_aa: CASSPSPTTDTQYF
cdr3_nt: TGTGCCAGCTCACCGAGTCCGACTACAGATACGCAGTATTTT

clone_size: -
cdr3_length: 14
j_call: TRBJ1-1
v_call: TRBV28
d_call: TRBD1
cdr3_aa: CASSLPGGVGEAFF
cdr3_nt: TGTGCCAGCAGTTTGCCAGGGGGAGTCGGTGAAGCTTTCTTT

clone_size: -
cdr3_length: 14
j_call: TRBJ2-5
v_call: TRBV7-9
d_call: -
cdr3_aa: CASSLWRLQETQYF
cdr3_nt: TGTGCCAGCAGCTTATGGCGGCTCCAAGAGACCCAGTACTTC

clone_size: -
cdr3_length: 13
j_call: TRBJ2-7
v_call: TRBV7-9
d_call: -
cdr3_aa: CASSSGVHYEQYF
cdr3_nt: TGTGCCAGCAGTTCCGGGGTCCACTACGAGCAGTACTTC

clone_size: -
cdr3_length: 15
j_call: TRBJ1-2
v_call: TRBV5-4
d_call: -
cdr3_aa: CASSKDGRANYGYTF
cdr3_nt: TGTGCCAGCAGCAAGGATGGAAGGGCTAACTATGGCTACACCTTC

clone_size: -
cdr3_length: 13
j_call: TRBJ1-5
v_call: TRBV19
d_call: -
cdr3_aa: CASSRGGNQPQHF
cdr3_nt: TGTGCCAGTAGCCGGGGCGGAAATCAGCCCCAGCATTTT